The present T cell receptor beta chain was sequenced within a study of tumor-infiltrating lymphocytes in primary liver carcinoma. In the study overall: Surgeons resected the patients' primary liver carcinomas. Stage T1-T3 N0M0 tumors measured 4.2 to 10 cm at most. Notes on the study in general: Since sampling was bulk and unsorted, CD4+ and CD8+ repertoires were not compared. In tumor-adjacent and tumor-blood pairs, overlap was lower than in tumor region pairs.

With a constant-region primer, TCR beta cDNA was made from about 0.5 ug of total RNA. Generation of the TCR beta libraries relied on three nested multiplex PCR rounds using slightly modified ARM-PCR. With TRBV1-TRBV30 forward primers and a C-beta reverse primer, the first two PCR rounds were run for around 11 cycles each. Each CDR3 protein gets one entry after TCRdb re-called the multiplex PCR reads with MiXCR. The sample records fewer than 250,000 distinct CDR3 sequences, about 65% being singletons. Unsorted whole blood supplied the RNA, and germline DNA was extracted too. CDR1 SGHAT and CDR2 FQNNGV come from the germline V gene. The CDR3 loop spans 14 amino acids. A word on this clonotype: The antigen is unknown. Sequence at one end of the junction differs from germline and may be a read error.

This TCR was sampled from a woman aged 55-69 years with primary liver carcinoma and hepatitis B virus infection. V and J are TRBV11-2 and TRBJ2-7; 11 positions agree with TRBD1. Sequenced material: peripheral blood. As DNA, the CDR3 is TGTGCCAGCAGCTTAAGGACAGGGGGCTACAAGCAGTACTTC. Protein sequence: CASSLRTGGYKQYF.